Below, 27 T cell receptor beta chains from the same sample are listed, as sequenced in a study of CD8 T cells in Susac syndrome. An amount of RNA that ranged from roughly 0.5 to 1 ug was reverse transcribed with random hexamers. TCRdb recomputed calls from the immunoSEQ multiplex PCR reads with MiXCR, one row per CDR3 protein. There are about 150,000 distinct CDR3 sequences in the sample; roughly 95% occur only once, and approximately 0.15% lies in the top ten. Input material: CD4+ T cells from PBMCs. Receptors originate from a human donor with Susac syndrome.

This sequence joins TRBV12-3 or TRBV12-4 and TRBJ2-3; either TRBD1 or TRBD2 may supply D (6 bases each). This CDR3 has 15 residues. Trimming cost V 3 bases and J 8 bases, with 18 bases left between them. The CDR3 nucleotides read TGTGCCAGCAGTTTGGGGAGACCAGAGGGGGGTACGCAGTATTTT. It is translated as CASSLGRPEGGTQYF.

The chain combines TRBV20-1 with TRBJ1-5; no reliable D call. V was pared by 5 bases and J by 2 bases, with 10 bases between. The CDR3 contains 13 residues. Germline CDR1 and CDR2: DFQATT and SNEGSKA (reference sequence). CDR3 region: CSAQESGNQPQHF. CDR3 nucleotides: TGCAGTGCTCAAGAATCGGGCAATCAGCCCCAGCATTTT.

The V gene is TRBV9, the J gene TRBJ2-1, with D possibly TRBD2 on 5 matching bases. The CDR3 sequence is 16 residues long. The germline CDR1 and CDR2 sequences are SGDLS and YYNGEE. Trimming stripped 4 bases from V and 4 bases from J, with 18 bases between. CDR3 bases: TGTGCCAGCAGCTCGCGGGCTAAAGGTTCGTACAATGAGCAGTTCTTC. Translating it yields CASSSRAKGSYNEQFF.

This clonotype was counted only a few times. The chain has TRBV25-1 and TRBJ2-3; D is uncertain. This CDR3 region has 13 residues. V lost 1 base and J lost 1, with 3 bases in between. Germline CDR1 and CDR2: MGHDK and SYGVNS. The DNA for the CDR3 is TGTGCCAGCAGTGAATCCGGCACAGATACGCAGTATTTT. It codes for CASSESGTDTQYF.

The chain combines TRBV14 with TRBJ2-7, with D perhaps TRBD1 (5 bases). This CDR3 comprises 13 residues. V was clipped by 4 bases and J by 0 bases, with 7 bases between them. Germline CDR1 reads SGHDN; CDR2 reads FVKESK. The CDR3: CASSRQSSYEQYF. CDR3 in DNA: TGTGCCAGCAGCCGACAGAGCTCCTACGAGCAGTACTTC.

The chain combines TRBV18 with TRBJ1-2; 9 bases agree with TRBD1. The CDR3 sequence is 17 residues long. Germline V gene sequence: CDR1 KGHSH, CDR2 LQKENI. V gave up 3 bases and J gave up 0 bases; unmatched junction bases: 8. This chain's CDR3 is CASSPQGQGLSNYGYTF. DNA for the CDR3: TGTGCCAGCTCACCCCAGGGACAGGGACTATCTAACTATGGCTACACCTTC.

This sequence joins TRBV2 and TRBJ2-1; D gene unclear. This CDR3 is built from 13 residues. Trimming left V 2 bases short and J 2 bases short, with 4 bases between. The germline V gene has CDR1 SNHLY and CDR2 FYNNEI. CDR3 bases: TGTGCCAGCAGTGAACGGGCCTACAATGAGCAGTTCTTC. Its protein is CASSERAYNEQFF.

This clonotype was detected once. CDR3 coding DNA: TGTGCCACCAGCAGAGAGACCGGGGTAACCGAGCAGTTCTTC. Translating it yields CATSRETGVTEQFF. The rearrangement joins TRBV15 to TRBJ2-1, with D tentatively TRBD2 (5 bases). V shed 0 bases and J shed 10 bases, with 13 bases lying between them. CDR3 length: 14 residues. Germline V gene data show CDR1 as LNHNV and CDR2 as YYDKDF (reference sequence). Based on the CDR3 plus reference TRBV15 and TRBJ2-1, the full variable domain is DAMVIQNPRYQVTQFGKPVTLSCSQTLNHNVMYWYQQKSSQAPKLLFHYYDKDFNNEADTPDNFQSRRPNTSFCFLDIRSPGLGDTAMYLCATSRETGVTEQFFGPGTRLTVL.

V gene TRBV3-1 combines with J gene TRBJ2-3, with 7 bases lining up with TRBD2. This CDR3 region has 18 residues. Germline V gene lookup returns CDR1 LGHDT and CDR2 YNNKEL (reference sequence). The trim removed 2 bases at V and 0 bases at J, leaving 11 bases unmatched. The CDR3 loop reads CASSQKVPLAVSTDTQYF. The CDR3 DNA reads TGTGCCAGCAGCCAAAAAGTTCCCCTAGCGGTTAGCACAGATACGCAGTATTTT.

V usage is TRBV29-1 and J usage is TRBJ2-3; TRBD2 aligns across 8 bases. The CDR3 extends over 14 amino acids. In germline, CDR1 is SQVTM, CDR2 ANQGSEA. J lost 5 bases, V lost 4 bases, and 8 bases had no gene match. CDR3 amino acids: CSVVGTRGIDTQYF. The CDR3 region has the DNA TGCAGCGTTGTCGGGACTAGGGGGATAGATACGCAGTATTTT.

This clonotype was observed a single time. The chain employs TRBV2 and TRBJ2-7; 8 nucleotides align to TRBD1. The junction had 5 bases not matched to a gene; V was cut back by 6 bases and J by 1 base. The CDR3 length is 14 residues. Germline lookup yields CDR1 SNHLY and CDR2 FYNNEI. The CDR3 region is CASREDRVSYEQYF. The DNA for the CDR3 is TGTGCCAGCAGGGAGGACAGGGTGTCCTACGAGCAGTACTTC.

The chain is built from TRBV20-1 and TRBJ1-3, with D possibly matching TRBD1 (6 bases). V was trimmed by 6 bases and J by 4 bases, leaving 13 bases between them. CDR3 length: 13 amino acids. Germline assignment: CDR1 DFQATT and CDR2 SNEGSKA (reference sequence). The CDR3 is CSAKKTGGNTIYF. As DNA, the CDR3 is TGCAGTGCCAAAAAGACAGGAGGAAACACCATATATTTT.

The chain is built from TRBV20-1 and TRBJ2-5, with D unclear. The V and J ends lost 6 bases and 0 bases respectively, with 8 bases between them. The CDR3 extends over 12 amino acids. Germline CDR1 DFQATT, CDR2 SNEGSKA (reference sequence). Written as DNA, the CDR3 is TGCAGTGCAATTGTTCACCAAGAGACCCAGTACTTC. Encoded protein: CSAIVHQETQYF.

For this clonotype: The limits of the CDR3 on the DNA are not certain, so only TCRdb's listed CDR3 is given. The J gene is TRBJ1-1, the V gene TRBV12-3 or TRBV12-4. The CDR3 sequence runs 16 residues, both termini included. CDR3 region: CASSSSRGTRNTEAFF.

V is TRBV20-1 and J is TRBJ2-7, with TRBD1 identical over 7 bases. Germline lookup yields CDR1 DFQATT and CDR2 SNEGSKA (reference sequence). Unmatched junction bases numbered 9, after V lost 4 bases and J lost 0 bases. The CDR3 sequence is 15 residues long. The CDR3 loop is CSAIGQAGLSYEQYF. CDR3 sequence (DNA): TGCAGTGCTATAGGACAGGCTGGACTCTCCTACGAGCAGTACTTC.

The genes are TRBV19 and TRBJ2-6, with D unresolved. Germline V gene sequence: CDR1 LNHDA, CDR2 SQIVND (reference sequence). Deletions cut 3 bases from V and 0 bases from J, with 9 bases between. This CDR3 is built from 16 residues. The CDR3 reads CASSMAGSSGANVLTF. Written as DNA, the CDR3 is TGTGCCAGTAGTATGGCTGGCAGCTCTGGGGCCAACGTCCTGACTTTC.

The chain uses TRBV7-3 and TRBJ2-7; D is possibly TRBD2 (5 bases). This CDR3 comprises 15 residues. V was shortened by 2 bases and J by 2 bases, with 13 bases between the two germline ends. Per the germline V gene, CDR1 is SGHTA and CDR2 is FQGTGA. This CDR3 reads CASSLFGGNAYEQYF. The CDR3 nucleotides read TGTGCCAGCAGCTTATTCGGAGGAAACGCCTACGAGCAGTACTTC.

The chain uses TRBV27 and TRBJ2-1; D is uncertain. The CDR3 loop spans 16 amino acids. CDR1 is MNHEY, CDR2 SMNVEV, per germline (reference sequence). Trimming left V 5 bases short and J 0 bases short, with 14 bases between. The CDR3 DNA is TGTGCCAGCAGTCCCCGGGCACTAAGCTCCTACAATGAGCAGTTCTTC. Its translation is CASSPRALSSYNEQFF.

The chain is built from TRBV2 and TRBJ2-1; a weak D match, TRBD2 (5 bases). Germline CDR1 and CDR2: SNHLY and FYNNEI. This CDR3 comprises 15 residues. Trimming shortened V by 2 bases and J by 7 bases, and 15 bases separated the two germline ends. The CDR3 protein is CASSEHGGGLNEQFF. The CDR3 DNA reads TGTGCCAGCAGTGAACACGGAGGTGGGTTGAATGAGCAGTTCTTC. Drawing the rest from reference TRBV2 and TRBJ2-1, the complete variable domain is EPEVTQTPSHQVTQMGQEVILRCVPISNHLYFYWYRQILGQKVEFLVSFYNNEISEKSEIFDDQFSVERPDGSNFTLKIRSTKLEDSAMYFCASSEHGGGLNEQFFGPGTRLTVL.

The chain recombines TRBV12-3 or TRBV12-4 with TRBJ1-5; perhaps TRBD1 as D (5 bases). This CDR3 contains 14 residues. Trimming shortened V by 7 bases and J by 3 bases, and 13 bases separated the two germline ends. In nucleotides, the CDR3 is TGTGCCAGCACCCTGGGGGAGAACAATCAGCCCCAGCATTTT. This codes for CASTLGENNQPQHF.

The chain carries TRBV18 and TRBJ2-3; D perhaps matches TRBD2 (6 bases). Deletions cut 4 bases from V and 5 bases from J, with 13 bases between. From germline, CDR1 is KGHSH and CDR2 LQKENI. The CDR3 is 14 amino acids. The CDR3 protein is CASSQSKGLDTQYF. Written as DNA, the CDR3 is TGTGCCAGCTCACAAAGCAAGGGACTAGATACGCAGTATTTT.

V usage is TRBV13 and J usage is TRBJ2-1; D tentatively reads TRBD1 or TRBD2 (5 bases each). Trimming pared 6 bases from V and 9 bases from J, leaving 21 bases between. This CDR3 region has 15 residues. Germline loops: CDR1 PRHDT, CDR2 FYEKMQ (reference sequence). DNA for the CDR3: TGTGCCAGCAGTCCCGGGACCTTCCGAATGGGTGAGCAGTTCTTC. As protein: CASSPGTFRMGEQFF.

Only a few counts were recorded for this clonotype. The rearrangement uses TRBV25-1 and TRBJ2-2, with D perhaps matching TRBD1 (5 bases). V was shortened by 9 bases and J by 6 bases, with 11 bases between the two germline ends. CDR1 is MGHDK and CDR2 is SYGVNS in the germline V gene. CDR3 size: 12 residues. CDR3 DNA: TGTGCCAGTTCCCTAGGGGCCGGGGAGCTGTTTTTT. This encodes CASSLGAGELFF.

V and J are TRBV24-1 and TRBJ2-7; D is possibly TRBD1 (6 bases). The CDR3 sequence is 14 residues long. V lost 5 bases, J lost 4 bases, and 14 bases lay in between. Per germline, CDR1 KGHDR and CDR2 SFDVKD. CDR3 nucleotides: TGTGCCACCAGTGGGGGGACACCTCCATACGAGCAGTACTTC. Translation: CATSGGTPPYEQYF.

The genes are TRBV21-1 and TRBJ1-5. TRBV21-1 is deemed a pseudogene. The CDR3 spans 8 residues. In DNA, the CDR3 is TGTGCCAGCAGCCCCTTTCGATTT. Residues: CASSPFRF.

V and J are TRBV29-1 and TRBJ1-2; 8 bases match TRBD1. The germline gives CDR1 SQVTM, CDR2 ANQGSEA. V gave up 5 bases and J gave up 4 bases; unmatched junction bases: 9. The CDR3 is made up of 14 amino acids. The CDR3 sequence is CSVRSDRAIYGYTF. DNA for the CDR3: TGCAGCGTTCGATCGGACAGGGCGATCTATGGCTACACCTTC.

V usage is TRBV24-1 and J usage is TRBJ1-1; the D gene is possibly TRBD1 (6 bases). The CDR3 has 13 residues. V was cut by 7 bases and J by 1 base, with 9 bases left in between. Germline values: CDR1 KGHDR, CDR2 SFDVKD. The DNA of the CDR3 is TGTGCCACCAGGCGGGGGCAGAACACTGAAGCTTTCTTT. Translated, it gives CATRRGQNTEAFF.